The 23 T cell receptor beta chains below all came from one sample that was sequenced in a study of shared clonotypes between healthy human individuals. Method: immunoSEQ multiplex PCR; TCRdb's copy keeps in-frame clones and lacks some. Seen here are approximately 840,000 clones, roughly 96% observed once, and the top ten hold roughly 0.23%. The naive CD8 subset, CD45RO-negative cells positively selected for CCR7, excluded terminally differentiated effector memory CD45RA+ cells. Sequenced input: naive CD8+ T cells sorted from blood. Receptors were obtained from a man aged 25-40 years in good health.

The chain links TRBV19 to TRBJ1-2; D may be TRBD1 (5 bases). Germline V gives CDR1 LNHDA, CDR2 SQIVND (reference sequence). This CDR3 spans 13 amino acids. The CDR3: CVRGGPFVYGYTF. CDR3 nucleotide sequence: TGTGTGAGGGGAGGACCTTTTGTCTATGGCTACACCTTC.

V gene TRBV10-1 combines with J gene TRBJ2-7; D is undetermined. This CDR3 is 16 amino acids long. V shed 0 bases and J shed 1 base, with 13 bases lying between them. CDR1 and CDR2 (germline): WNHNN, SYGVQD (reference sequence). CDR3 bases: TGCGCCAGCAGTGAGTCCGTAGGGATTTGGTCCTACGAGCAGTACTTC. It codes for CASSESVGIWSYEQYF.

The chain has TRBV10-2 and TRBJ2-3, with D perhaps TRBD2 (5 bases). Germline CDR1 reads WSHSY; CDR2 reads SAAADI. With 7 bases removed from V and 2 bases from J, the gap between germline ends came to 13 bases. CDR3 size: 14 residues. The CDR3 protein is CASKLPSTTDTQYF. CDR3 in DNA: TGCGCCAGCAAGTTGCCTAGCACCACAGATACGCAGTATTTT.

J is TRBJ2-7 and V is TRBV7-8; 7 bases fit TRBD1. The ends lost 2 bases at V and 1 base at J; junction bases unmatched: 11. This CDR3 is 17 amino acids long. Looked up from germline, CDR1 is SGHVS and CDR2 is FQNEAQ. Here the CDR3 reads CASSLREKEQGSYEQYF. The CDR3 DNA follows: TGTGCCAGCAGCTTAAGGGAGAAGGAACAGGGGTCCTACGAGCAGTACTTC.

V gene TRBV6-1 combines with J gene TRBJ2-7, with unresolved D. Germline lookup yields CDR1 MNHNS and CDR2 SASEGT. V was shortened by 6 bases and J by 5 bases, with 17 bases between the two germline ends. The CDR3 covers 14 residues. For the CDR3, the DNA is TGTGCCAGCAGCTTGGTAGGGAAGGAAAACGAGCAGTACTTC. It specifies CASSLVGKENEQYF.

This clone was observed a single time. V and J are TRBV4-3 and TRBJ2-1; the D is unclear. Germline lookup yields CDR1 LGHNA and CDR2 YSLEER. The CDR3 is 14 residues long. The V and J ends lost 5 bases and 4 bases respectively, with 12 bases between them. In DNA, the CDR3 is TGCGCCAGCAGCGATACCAACCAGTACAATGAGCAGTTCTTC. Residues: CASSDTNQYNEQFF.

V usage is TRBV27 and J usage is TRBJ2-7; D may be TRBD1 (5 bases). Germline V lookup: CDR1 MNHEY, CDR2 SMNVEV (reference sequence). The CDR3 totals 13 residues. The ends were cut back, 6 bases at V and 1 base at J, with 10 bases in the middle. The CDR3 loop reads CASSRATSYEQYF. Written as DNA, the CDR3 is TGTGCCAGCAGCAGGGCAACATCCTACGAGCAGTACTTC.

Comments on this clone: The junction shows a germline mismatch at one end, possibly a read error. The rearrangement links TRBV7-7 to TRBJ2-1; 7 bases are shared with TRBD1. CDR1 SSHAT and CDR2 FNYEAQ come from the germline V gene (reference sequence). This CDR3 has 16 amino acids. The CDR3 spells CASSLGETGNYNEQFF. DNA of the CDR3: TGTGCTAGCAGCTTAGGTGAGACAGGGAACTACAATGAGCAGTTCTTC.

This clone showed up just once. The chain employs TRBV2 and TRBJ2-6; TRBD2 aligns across 7 bases. V was clipped by 3 bases and J by 4 bases; unmatched bases: 12. Germline V gene lookup returns CDR1 SNHLY and CDR2 FYNNEI. This CDR3 is 18 amino acids long. CDR3 sequence (DNA): TGTGCCAGCAGTGATCACGGGGAGGGACTCGTAGGGGCCAACGTCCTGACTTTC. This encodes CASSDHGEGLVGANVLTF.

This chain links TRBV7-9 with TRBJ2-7; TRBD1 is a possible D gene (6 bases). The CDR3 contains 19 residues. The germline gives CDR1 SEHNR, CDR2 FQNEAQ (reference sequence). Trimming left V 3 bases short and J 0 bases short, with 24 bases between. For the CDR3, the DNA is TGTGCCAGCAGCTTCCAATGGGGAGAGAGGGGGAAAAGCTCCTACGAGCAGTACTTC. This translates into CASSFQWGERGKSSYEQYF.

The chain joins TRBV5-5 to TRBJ2-3; TRBD2 agrees at 14 bases. CDR3 size: 16 residues. CDR1 is SGHKS and CDR2 is YYEKEE in the germline V gene (reference sequence). Trimming at V came to 0 bases and at J to 10 bases, leaving 7 bases not matched to a gene. The CDR3 is CASSLATSGRAFPQYF. In DNA form, the CDR3 reads TGTGCCAGCAGCTTGGCGACTAGCGGGAGGGCCTTCCCGCAGTATTTT.

The chain joins TRBV9 to TRBJ1-2; D gene ambiguous. V gave up 8 bases and J gave up 2 bases, with 13 bases separating them. The germline V gene has CDR1 SGDLS and CDR2 YYNGEE. CDR3 size: 13 residues. The CDR3 protein is CARTHDTNYGYTF. CDR3 in DNA: TGTGCCAGAACCCACGACACAAACTATGGCTACACCTTC. The full variable domain, completed using reference TRBV9 and TRBJ1-2, is DSGVTQTPKHLITATGQRVTLRCSPRSGDLSVYWYQQSLDQGLQFLIQYYNGEERAKGNILERFSAQQFPDLHSELNLSSLELGDSALYFCARTHDTNYGYTFGSGTRLTVV.

The V call is TRBV11-2, the J call TRBJ1-2, with D maybe TRBD1 (5 bases). V was clipped by 0 bases and J by 12 bases, with 11 bases between them. CDR3 size: 12 residues. The germline CDR1 and CDR2 sequences are SGHAT and FQNNGV. CDR3 sequence (DNA): TGTGCCAGCAGCTTAGAGGGCAAAGGGGACACCTTC. Its translation: CASSLEGKGDTF.

The rearrangement links TRBV5-1 to TRBJ2-1; possible D gene TRBD1, 6 bases. The CDR3 length is 15 residues. Germline assignment: CDR1 SGHRS and CDR2 YFSETQ. Trimming removed 5 bases at V and 2 bases at J, with 14 bases between. The CDR3 nucleotides are TGCGCCAGCAGTATACGGGACATTGCCTACAATGAGCAGTTCTTC. This encodes CASSIRDIAYNEQFF.

This clone was counted a single time. The J gene is TRBJ2-2, the V gene TRBV10-3, with 7 bases matching TRBD2. J lost 6 bases, V lost 2 bases, and 9 bases had no gene match. Germline values: CDR1 ENHRY, CDR2 SYGVKD. This CDR3 comprises 16 residues. CDR3 sequence (DNA): TGTGCCATCAGTGAGGAAGGCGGGAGATTCGCCGGGGAGCTGTTTTTT. As protein: CAISEEGGRFAGELFF.

The V call is TRBV7-2, the J call TRBJ2-1, with 10 bases identical to TRBD1. Germline trimming cut 4 bases from V and 6 bases from J; bases unmatched to any gene: 6. This CDR3 comprises 15 residues. The germline gives CDR1 SGHTA, CDR2 FQGNSA. CDR3 amino acids: CASSSPGTGVNEQFF. The CDR3 nucleotides are TGTGCCAGCAGCTCCCCCGGGACAGGGGTCAATGAGCAGTTCTTC.

The chain combines TRBV7-9 with TRBJ2-7; TRBD1 matches 7 bases. Trimming removed 3 bases from V and 5 bases from J; junction bases left unmatched: 4. The CDR3 totals 13 residues. The germline V gene has CDR1 SEHNR and CDR2 FQNEAQ (reference sequence). CDR3 sequence: CASSFTGEHEQYF. The CDR3 DNA is TGTGCCAGCAGCTTCACAGGGGAGCACGAGCAGTACTTC.

Only a few counts were recorded for this clone. This rearrangement joins TRBV19 to TRBJ2-7; tentatively, D is TRBD1 (6 bases). Looked up from germline, CDR1 is LNHDA and CDR2 is SQIVND (reference sequence). V gave up 3 bases and J gave up 1 base, with 7 bases separating them. This CDR3 is built from 13 residues. In nucleotides, the CDR3 is TGTGCCAGTAGTATCCAGGGGTCCTACGAGCAGTACTTC. This gives the protein CASSIQGSYEQYF.

V is TRBV25-1 and J is TRBJ1-4; D uncertain. V was trimmed by 4 bases and J by 4 bases, leaving 13 bases between them. Looked up from germline, CDR1 is MGHDK and CDR2 is SYGVNS. The CDR3 covers 15 residues. CDR3 sequence: CASSGGGSFNEKLFF. The CDR3 DNA reads TGTGCCAGCAGTGGGGGAGGGTCATTTAATGAAAAACTGTTTTTT.

This chain connects TRBV18 to TRBJ2-2, with D uncertain. In germline, CDR1 is KGHSH, CDR2 LQKENI. The V and J ends lost 1 base and 6 bases respectively, with 9 bases between them. CDR3 size: 14 residues. CDR3 loop: CASSPLKGPGELFF. The CDR3 DNA sequence: TGTGCCAGCTCACCACTAAAAGGGCCCGGGGAGCTGTTTTTT.

This chain's CDR3 is CASSHGVAGTDTQYF. The DNA of the CDR3 is TGTGCCAGCAGCCACGGGGTAGCGGGAACGGATACGCAGTATTTT. J is TRBJ2-3 and V is TRBV7-3, with 8 bases identical to TRBD2. Germline trimming cut 5 bases from V and 6 bases from J; bases unmatched to any gene: 10. Per germline, CDR1 SGHTA and CDR2 FQGTGA. This CDR3 region has 15 residues. Variable domain in full (rest from reference TRBV7-3 and TRBJ2-3): GAGVSQTPSNKVTEKGKYVELRCDPISGHTALYWYRQSLGQGPEFLIYFQGTGAADDSGLPNDRFFAVRPEGSVSTLKIQRTERGDSAVYLCASSHGVAGTDTQYFGPGTRLTVL.

This chain uses TRBV5-5 with TRBJ2-2; 9 nucleotides match TRBD1. Germline-derived CDR1 and CDR2 are SGHKS and YYEKEE (reference sequence). The CDR3 spans 16 residues. The junction had 7 bases not matched to a gene; V was cut back by 0 bases and J by 7 bases. The CDR3 nucleotides are TGTGCCAGCAGCTTGGGGGGACAGGGAATTGGCGGGGAGCTGTTTTTT. As protein: CASSLGGQGIGGELFF. The entire variable domain, with the rest obtained from reference TRBV5-5 and TRBJ2-2, is as follows: DAGVTQSPTHLIKTRGQQVTLRCSPISGHKSVSWYQQVLGQGPQFIFQYYEKEERGRGNFPDRFSARQFPNYSSELNVNALLLGDSALYLCASSLGGQGIGGELFFGEGSRLTVL.

The V call is TRBV19, the J call TRBJ1-1; D unclear. CDR1 and CDR2 (germline): LNHDA, SQIVND (reference sequence). The CDR3 has 13 residues. The germline V and J ends were trimmed by 4 bases and 4 bases, with 10 bases remaining between them. The CDR3 nucleotides read TGTGCCAGTAGTAAGGGTGTCGGCACTGAAGCTTTCTTT. Translated: CASSKGVGTEAFF.